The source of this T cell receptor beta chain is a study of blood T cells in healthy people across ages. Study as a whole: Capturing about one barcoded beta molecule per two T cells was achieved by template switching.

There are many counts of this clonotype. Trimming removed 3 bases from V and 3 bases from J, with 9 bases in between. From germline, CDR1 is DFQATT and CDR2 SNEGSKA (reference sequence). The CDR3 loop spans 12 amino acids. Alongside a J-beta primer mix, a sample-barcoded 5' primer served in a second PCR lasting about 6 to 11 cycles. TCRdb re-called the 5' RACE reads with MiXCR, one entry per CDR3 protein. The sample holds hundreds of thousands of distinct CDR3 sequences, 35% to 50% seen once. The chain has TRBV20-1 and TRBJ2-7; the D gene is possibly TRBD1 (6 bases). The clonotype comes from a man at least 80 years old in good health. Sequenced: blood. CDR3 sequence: CSASPQGYEQYF. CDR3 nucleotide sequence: TGCAGTGCTAGTCCACAGGGCTACGAGCAGTACTTC.